Sequencing of this T cell receptor beta chain was carried out in a study of cytomegalovirus exposure and HLA in healthy donors. Germline CDR1 is SGDLS and CDR2 is YYNGEE. V was pared by 2 bases and J by 2 bases, with 12 bases between. The CDR3 covers 15 residues. Details on this clone: Its antigen is not identified.

The study's findings and limits: In a later analysis, common viral pathogens appeared linked to several of the most significant clusters. A later analysis associated 15,000 to 20,000 TCR beta sequences with HLA alleles at a 0.05 false discovery rate. Whilst most TCR sequences proved rare, a subset of public TCRs occurred across many donors. There were reportedly fewer N-insertions in an Asian-associated ancestry cluster than the roughly 700-donor mean, in a later analysis.

The PCR contained 60 Vbeta and 13 Jbeta primers. The repertoire was sequenced with immunoSEQ multiplex PCR; TCRdb's copy has only in-frame clones and lacks some. Among 110,000 or so clones, around 80% were seen once, and the ten largest hold about 5%. The receptor's source is a male donor in good health and CMV-seronegative. V and J are TRBV9 and TRBJ2-3; TRBD2 might be the D (6 bases). The sample comprised PBMCs. CDR3 protein: CASSVGGLYTDTQYF. The CDR3 nucleotides read TGTGCCAGCAGCGTTGGGGGGTTGTACACAGATACGCAGTATTTT. Full variable domain (rest looked up from reference TRBV9 and TRBJ2-3): DSGVTQTPKHLITATGQRVTLRCSPRSGDLSVYWYQQSLDQGLQFLIQYYNGEERAKGNILERFSAQQFPDLHSELNLSSLELGDSALYFCASSVGGLYTDTQYFGPGTRLTVL.